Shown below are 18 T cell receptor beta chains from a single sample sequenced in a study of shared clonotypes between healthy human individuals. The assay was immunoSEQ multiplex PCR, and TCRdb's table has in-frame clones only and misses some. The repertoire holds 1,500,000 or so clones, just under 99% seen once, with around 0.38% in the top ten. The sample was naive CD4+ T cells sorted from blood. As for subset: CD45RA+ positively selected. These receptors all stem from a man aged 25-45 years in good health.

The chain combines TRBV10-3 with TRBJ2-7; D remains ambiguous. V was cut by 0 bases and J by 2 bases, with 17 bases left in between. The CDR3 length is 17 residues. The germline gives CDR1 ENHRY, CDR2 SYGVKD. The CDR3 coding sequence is TGTGCCATCAGTGAGTCAATGCTCGGACCCAGTCCCTACGAGCAGTACTTC. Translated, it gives CAISESMLGPSPYEQYF.

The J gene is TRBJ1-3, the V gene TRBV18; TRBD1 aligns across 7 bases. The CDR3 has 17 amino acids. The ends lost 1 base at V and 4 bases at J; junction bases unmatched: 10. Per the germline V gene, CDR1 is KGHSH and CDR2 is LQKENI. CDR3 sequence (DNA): TGTGCCAGCTCACCACGGGGGACAGTACCAACCGGAAACACCATATATTTT. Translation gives CASSPRGTVPTGNTIYF. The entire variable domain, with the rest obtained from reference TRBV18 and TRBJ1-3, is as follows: NAGVMQNPRHLVRRRGQEARLRCSPMKGHSHVYWYRQLPEEGLKFMVYLQKENIIDESGMPKERFSAEFPKEGPSILRIQQVVRGDSAAYFCASSPRGTVPTGNTIYFGEGSWLTVV.

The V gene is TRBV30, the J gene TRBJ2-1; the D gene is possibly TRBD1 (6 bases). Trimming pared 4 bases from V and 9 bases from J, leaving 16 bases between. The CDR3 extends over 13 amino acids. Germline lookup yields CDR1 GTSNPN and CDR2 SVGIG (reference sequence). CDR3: CAWTPGLGGEQFF. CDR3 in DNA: TGTGCCTGGACCCCGGGGCTAGGGGGTGAGCAGTTCTTC.

CDR3 protein: CASSVSSGLAGRETQYF. CDR3 in DNA: TGTGCCAGCAGTGTCTCATCGGGACTAGCGGGAAGAGAGACCCAGTACTTC. The chain carries TRBV28 and TRBJ2-5, with 13 bases fitting TRBD2. Germline V gene sequence: CDR1 MDHEN, CDR2 SYDVKM. This CDR3 contains 17 residues. After removal of 5 bases from V and 4 bases from J, the junction contained 10 bases not matched to a gene. Using reference TRBV28 and TRBJ2-5 for the parts outside the CDR3, the full variable domain is DVKVTQSSRYLVKRTGEKVFLECVQDMDHENMFWYRQDPGLGLRLIYFSYDVKMKEKGDIPEGYSVSREKKERFSLILESASTNQTSMYLCASSVSSGLAGRETQYFGPGTRLLVL.

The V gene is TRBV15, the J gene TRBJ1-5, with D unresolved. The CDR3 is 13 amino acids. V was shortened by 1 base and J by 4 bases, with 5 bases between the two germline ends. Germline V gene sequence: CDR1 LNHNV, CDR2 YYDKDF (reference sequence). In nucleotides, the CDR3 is TGTGCCACCAGCAGAGGGAAGAATCAGCCCCAGCATTTT. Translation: CATSRGKNQPQHF.

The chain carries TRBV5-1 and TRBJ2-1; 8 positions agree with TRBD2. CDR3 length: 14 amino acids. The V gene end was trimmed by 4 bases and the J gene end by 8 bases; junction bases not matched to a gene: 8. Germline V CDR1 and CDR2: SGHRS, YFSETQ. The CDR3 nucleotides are TGCGCCAGCAGCGAGAGCGGGAGACGGGATGAGCAGTTCTTC. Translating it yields CASSESGRRDEQFF.

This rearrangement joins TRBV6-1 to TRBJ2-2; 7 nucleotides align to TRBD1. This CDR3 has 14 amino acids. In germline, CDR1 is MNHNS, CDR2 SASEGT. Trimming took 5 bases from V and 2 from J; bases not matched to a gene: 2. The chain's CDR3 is CASSWDRNTGELFF. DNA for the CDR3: TGTGCCAGCAGTTGGGACAGAAACACCGGGGAGCTGTTTTTT.

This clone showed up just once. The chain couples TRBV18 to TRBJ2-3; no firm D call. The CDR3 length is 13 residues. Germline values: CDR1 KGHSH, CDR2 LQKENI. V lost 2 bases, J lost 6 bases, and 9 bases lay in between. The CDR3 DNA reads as TGTGCCAGCTCACCAGCAGAGGCGGATACGCAGTATTTT. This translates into CASSPAEADTQYF.

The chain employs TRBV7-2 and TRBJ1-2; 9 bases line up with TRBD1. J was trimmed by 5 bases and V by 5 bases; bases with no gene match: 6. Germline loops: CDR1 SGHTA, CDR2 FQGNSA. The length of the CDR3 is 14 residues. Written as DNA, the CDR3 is TGTGCCAGCAGCAGGGGACAGGGAGGGTATGGCTACACCTTC. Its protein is CASSRGQGGYGYTF.

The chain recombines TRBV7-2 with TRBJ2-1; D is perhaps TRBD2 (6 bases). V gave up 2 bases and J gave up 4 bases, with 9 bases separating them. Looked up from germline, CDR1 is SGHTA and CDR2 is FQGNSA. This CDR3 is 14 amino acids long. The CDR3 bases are TGTGCCAGCAGCTTACAGGGACTTTACAATGAGCAGTTCTTC. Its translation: CASSLQGLYNEQFF.

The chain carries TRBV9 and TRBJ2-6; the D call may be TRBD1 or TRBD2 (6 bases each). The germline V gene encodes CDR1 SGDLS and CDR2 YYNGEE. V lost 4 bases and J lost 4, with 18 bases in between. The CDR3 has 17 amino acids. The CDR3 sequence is CASSPQLRGLGANVLTF. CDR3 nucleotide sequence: TGTGCCAGCAGCCCCCAGCTCCGGGGGCTCGGGGCCAACGTCCTGACTTTC.

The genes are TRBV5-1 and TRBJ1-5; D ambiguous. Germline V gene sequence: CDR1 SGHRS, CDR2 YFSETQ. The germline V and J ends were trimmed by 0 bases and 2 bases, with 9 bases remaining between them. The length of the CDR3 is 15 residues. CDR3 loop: CASSLGGPGNQPQHF. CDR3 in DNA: TGCGCCAGCAGCTTGGGTGGACCAGGCAATCAGCCCCAGCATTTT.

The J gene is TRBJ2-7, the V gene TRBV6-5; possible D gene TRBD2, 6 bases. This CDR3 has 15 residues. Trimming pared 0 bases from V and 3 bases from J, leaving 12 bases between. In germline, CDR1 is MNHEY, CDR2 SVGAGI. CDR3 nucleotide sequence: TGTGCCAGCAGTTACTCGGGGGGAGCGGGCTACGAGCAGTACTTC. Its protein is CASSYSGGAGYEQYF.

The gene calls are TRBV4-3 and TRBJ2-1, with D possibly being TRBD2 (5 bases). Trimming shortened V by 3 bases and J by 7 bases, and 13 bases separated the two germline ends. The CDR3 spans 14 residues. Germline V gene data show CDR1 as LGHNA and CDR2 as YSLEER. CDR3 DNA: TGCGCCAGCAGCCAGGGCGAATCGGGGAATGAGCAGTTCTTC. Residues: CASSQGESGNEQFF.

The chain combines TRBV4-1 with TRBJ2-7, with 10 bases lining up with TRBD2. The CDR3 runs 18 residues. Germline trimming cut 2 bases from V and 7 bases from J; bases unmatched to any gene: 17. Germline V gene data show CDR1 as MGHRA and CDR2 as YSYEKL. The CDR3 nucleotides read TGCGCCAGCAGCCAAACCCAACTGAGACTAGCGGGCCATAATGAGCAGTACTTC. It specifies CASSQTQLRLAGHNEQYF.

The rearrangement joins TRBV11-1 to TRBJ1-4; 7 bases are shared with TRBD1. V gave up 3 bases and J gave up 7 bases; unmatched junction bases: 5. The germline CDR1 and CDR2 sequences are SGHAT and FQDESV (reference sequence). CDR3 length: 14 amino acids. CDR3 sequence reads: CASSLQGVSEKLFF. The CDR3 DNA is TGTGCCAGCAGCTTGCAGGGGGTGTCTGAAAAACTGTTTTTT.

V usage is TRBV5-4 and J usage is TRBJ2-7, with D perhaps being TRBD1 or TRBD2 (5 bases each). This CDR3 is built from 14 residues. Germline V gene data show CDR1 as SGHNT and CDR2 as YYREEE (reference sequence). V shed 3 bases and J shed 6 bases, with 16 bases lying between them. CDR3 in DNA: TGTGCCAGCAGCTCCGGGGCCTCGAATGGCGAGCAGTACTTC. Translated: CASSSGASNGEQYF.

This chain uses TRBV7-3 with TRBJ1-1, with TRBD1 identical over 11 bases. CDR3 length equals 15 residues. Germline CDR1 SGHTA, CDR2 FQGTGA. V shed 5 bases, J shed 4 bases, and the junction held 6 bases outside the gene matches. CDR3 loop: CASSLLGTGGTEAFF. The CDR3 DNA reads TGTGCCAGCAGCCTACTTGGGACAGGGGGCACTGAAGCTTTCTTT. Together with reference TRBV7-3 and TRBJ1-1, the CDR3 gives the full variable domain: GAGVSQTPSNKVTEKGKYVELRCDPISGHTALYWYRQSLGQGPEFLIYFQGTGAADDSGLPNDRFFAVRPEGSVSTLKIQRTERGDSAVYLCASSLLGTGGTEAFFGQGTRLTVV.